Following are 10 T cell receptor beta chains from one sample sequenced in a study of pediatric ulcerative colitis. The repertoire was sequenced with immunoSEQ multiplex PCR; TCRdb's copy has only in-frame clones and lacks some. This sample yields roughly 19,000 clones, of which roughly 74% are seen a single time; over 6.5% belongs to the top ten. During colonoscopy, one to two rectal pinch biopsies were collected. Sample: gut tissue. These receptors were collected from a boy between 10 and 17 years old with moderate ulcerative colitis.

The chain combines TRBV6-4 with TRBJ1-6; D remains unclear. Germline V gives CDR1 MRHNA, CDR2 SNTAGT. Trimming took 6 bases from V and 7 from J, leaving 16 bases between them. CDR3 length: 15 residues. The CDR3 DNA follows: TGTGCCAGCAGCCCCTCAGCGGGAGGGAATTCACCCCTCCACTTT. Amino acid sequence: CASSPSAGGNSPLHF.

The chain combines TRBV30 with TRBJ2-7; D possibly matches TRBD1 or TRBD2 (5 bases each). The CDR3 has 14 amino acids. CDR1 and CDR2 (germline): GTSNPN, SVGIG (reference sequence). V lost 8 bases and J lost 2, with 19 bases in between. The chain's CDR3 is CARKAIRDPYEQYF. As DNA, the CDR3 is TGTGCCCGGAAGGCCATCCGGGACCCCTACGAGCAGTACTTC. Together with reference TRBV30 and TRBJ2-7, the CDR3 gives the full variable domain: SQTIHQWPATLVQPVGSPLSLECTVEGTSNPNLYWYRQAAGRGLQLLFYSVGIGQISSEVPQNLSASRPQDRQFILSSKKLLLSDSGFYLCARKAIRDPYEQYFGPGTRLTVT.

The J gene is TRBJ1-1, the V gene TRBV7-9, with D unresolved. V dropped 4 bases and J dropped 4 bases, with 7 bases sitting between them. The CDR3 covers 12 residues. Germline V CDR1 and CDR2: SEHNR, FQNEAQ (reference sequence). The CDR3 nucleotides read TGTGCCAGCAGCTCGACCGGCACTGAAGCTTTCTTT. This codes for CASSSTGTEAFF.

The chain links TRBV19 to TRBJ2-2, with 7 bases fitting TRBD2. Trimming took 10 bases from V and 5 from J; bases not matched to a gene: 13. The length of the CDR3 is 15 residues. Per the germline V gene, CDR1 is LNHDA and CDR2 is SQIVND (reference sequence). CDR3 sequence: CATHAGLVITGELFF. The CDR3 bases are TGTGCCACTCACGCCGGACTAGTCATAACCGGGGAGCTGTTTTTT.

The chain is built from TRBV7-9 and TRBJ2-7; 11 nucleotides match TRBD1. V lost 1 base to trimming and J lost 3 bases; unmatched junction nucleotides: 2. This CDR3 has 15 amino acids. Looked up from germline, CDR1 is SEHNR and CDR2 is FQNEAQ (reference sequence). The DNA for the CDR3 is TGTGCCAGCAGCTTAGATGGGACAGGGGGCTACGAGCAGTACTTC. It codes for CASSLDGTGGYEQYF.

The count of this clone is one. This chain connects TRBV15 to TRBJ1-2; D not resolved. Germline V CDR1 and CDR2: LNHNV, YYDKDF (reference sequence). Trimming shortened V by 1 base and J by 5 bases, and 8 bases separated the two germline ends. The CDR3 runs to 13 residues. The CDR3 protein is CATSRANAYGYTF. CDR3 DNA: TGTGCCACCAGCAGAGCCAACGCATATGGCTACACCTTC. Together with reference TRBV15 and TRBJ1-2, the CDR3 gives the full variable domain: DAMVIQNPRYQVTQFGKPVTLSCSQTLNHNVMYWYQQKSSQAPKLLFHYYDKDFNNEADTPDNFQSRRPNTSFCFLDIRSPGLGDTAMYLCATSRANAYGYTFGSGTRLTVV.

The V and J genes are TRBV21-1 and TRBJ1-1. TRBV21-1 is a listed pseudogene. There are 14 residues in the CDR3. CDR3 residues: CASSTRLANTEAFF. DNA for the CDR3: TGTGCCAGCAGCACCCGACTGGCGAACACTGAAGCTTTCTTT.

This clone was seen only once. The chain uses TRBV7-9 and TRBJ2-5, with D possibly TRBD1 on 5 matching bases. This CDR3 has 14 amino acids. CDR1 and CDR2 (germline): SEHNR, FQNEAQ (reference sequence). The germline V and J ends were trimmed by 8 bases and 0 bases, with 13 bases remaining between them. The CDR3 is CASGRTNYQETQYF. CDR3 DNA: TGTGCCAGCGGTCGGACAAACTACCAAGAGACCCAGTACTTC.

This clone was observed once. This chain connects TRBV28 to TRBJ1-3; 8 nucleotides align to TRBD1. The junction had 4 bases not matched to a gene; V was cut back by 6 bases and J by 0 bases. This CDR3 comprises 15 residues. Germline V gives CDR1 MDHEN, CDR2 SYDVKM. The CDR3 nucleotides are TGTGCCAGCAGCCCGGACAGGGCCTCTGGAAACACCATATATTTT. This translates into CASSPDRASGNTIYF. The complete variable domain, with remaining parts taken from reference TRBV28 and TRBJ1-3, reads DVKVTQSSRYLVKRTGEKVFLECVQDMDHENMFWYRQDPGLGLRLIYFSYDVKMKEKGDIPEGYSVSREKKERFSLILESASTNQTSMYLCASSPDRASGNTIYFGEGSWLTVV.

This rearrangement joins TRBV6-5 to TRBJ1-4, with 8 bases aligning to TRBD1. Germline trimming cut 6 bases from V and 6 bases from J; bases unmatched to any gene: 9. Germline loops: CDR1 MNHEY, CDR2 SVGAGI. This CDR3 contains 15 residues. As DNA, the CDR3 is TGTGCCAGCAGATATAGGACAGGGCTCCATGAAAAACTGTTTTTT. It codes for CASRYRTGLHEKLFF.